This T cell receptor beta chain was observed in a study of OX40 agonist ivuxolimab in advanced cancers. Study as a whole: Ivuxolimab, an antibody that agonizes OX40 (CD134), was administered to the patients.

This clone was recorded only once. The CDR3 runs to 16 residues. V was clipped by 6 bases and J by 5 bases; unmatched bases: 12. Germline lookup yields CDR1 SGHTA and CDR2 FQGTGA. Sequenced by immunoSEQ multiplex PCR; TCRdb stores in-frame clones only, minus some. The sample gives nearly 65,000 clones, about 90% of which show up once; 4% to 5% is in the top ten. V and J are TRBV7-3 and TRBJ2-1; 8 bases are shared with TRBD2. The clonotype was recovered from an adult with an advanced solid tumor such as melanoma, head and neck, liver or kidney cancer. This sample comprised CD4+ or CD8+ T cells sorted from blood, obtained in a trial of the OX40 agonist ivuxolimab. The CDR3 sequence: CASSLHLGLGNNEQFF. The CDR3 DNA reads as TGTGCCAGCAGTCTCCATCTGGGACTAGGAAACAATGAGCAGTTCTTC.